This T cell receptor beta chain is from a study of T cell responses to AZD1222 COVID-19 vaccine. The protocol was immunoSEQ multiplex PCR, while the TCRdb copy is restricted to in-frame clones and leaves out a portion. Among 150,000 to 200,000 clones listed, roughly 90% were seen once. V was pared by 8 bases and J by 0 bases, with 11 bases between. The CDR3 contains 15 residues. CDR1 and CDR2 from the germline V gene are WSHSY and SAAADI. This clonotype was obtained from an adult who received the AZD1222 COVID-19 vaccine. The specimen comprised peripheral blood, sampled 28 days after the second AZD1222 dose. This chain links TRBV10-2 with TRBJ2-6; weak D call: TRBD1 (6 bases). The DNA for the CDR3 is TGCGCCAGCGACGACAGGTTCTCTGGGGCCAACGTCCTGACTTTC. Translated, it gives CASDDRFSGANVLTF.